The 31 T cell receptor beta chains given below trace back to one sample, sequenced in a study of blood T cell repertoires in COVID-19. Measured with immunoSEQ multiplex PCR; TCRdb has only the in-frame clones, and not every one. Among some 69,000 clones listed, roughly 89% were seen once. Source material: peripheral blood. The receptors were sampled from a woman aged 50 to 60 with active COVID-19.

V and J are TRBV14 and TRBJ2-1, with 7 nucleotides matching TRBD1. Germline V gene data show CDR1 as SGHDN and CDR2 as FVKESK. After removal of 1 base from V and 4 bases from J, the junction contained 7 bases not matched to a gene. The CDR3 is 16 amino acids. CDR3 protein: CASSQARDSLYNEQFF. CDR3 coding DNA: TGTGCCAGCAGCCAAGCACGGGACAGTCTTTACAATGAGCAGTTCTTC.

This chain connects TRBV2 to TRBJ1-1; possibly TRBD1 for D (5 bases). Germline V gene data show CDR1 as SNHLY and CDR2 as FYNNEI. The CDR3 runs to 14 residues. V lost 8 bases and J 3 bases, leaving 16 bases between the germline ends. The CDR3 sequence is CASLTGGFDTEAFF. CDR3 sequence (DNA): TGTGCCAGCCTCACGGGGGGGTTTGACACTGAAGCTTTCTTT.

This chain connects TRBV18 to TRBJ1-1; TRBD1 agrees at 7 bases. The CDR3 is 14 residues long. Trimming took 4 bases from V and 4 from J; bases not matched to a gene: 6. The V gene's germline CDR1 is KGHSH and CDR2 LQKENI. The CDR3 is CASSRSRGSTEAFF. Written as DNA, the CDR3 is TGTGCCAGCTCACGTAGCAGGGGGAGCACTGAAGCTTTCTTT. The full variable domain, completed using reference TRBV18 and TRBJ1-1, is NAGVMQNPRHLVRRRGQEARLRCSPMKGHSHVYWYRQLPEEGLKFMVYLQKENIIDESGMPKERFSAEFPKEGPSILRIQQVVRGDSAAYFCASSRSRGSTEAFFGQGTRLTVV.

In its sample, this clone was seen once. This chain uses TRBV11-3 with TRBJ2-3; D not certain. CDR3 size: 12 residues. Germline CDR1 and CDR2: SGHNT and YENEEA. The germline V and J ends were trimmed by 5 bases and 3 bases, with 6 bases remaining between them. CDR3 in amino acids: CASSDSTDTQYF. The CDR3 DNA reads as TGTGCCAGCAGCGACTCAACAGATACGCAGTATTTT.

The V gene is TRBV6-5, the J gene TRBJ2-4; 8 nucleotides align to TRBD1. Germline-derived CDR1 and CDR2 are MNHEY and SVGAGI. V lost 5 bases to trimming and J lost 6 bases; unmatched junction nucleotides: 9. This CDR3 spans 15 amino acids. CDR3 region: CASSSDRGSGNIQYF. In DNA form, the CDR3 reads TGTGCCAGCAGTAGCGACAGGGGTTCGGGAAACATTCAGTACTTC.

The chain carries TRBV5-1 and TRBJ2-1; D might be TRBD2 (5 bases). Trimming left V 0 bases short and J 5 bases short, with 12 bases between. CDR1 is SGHRS, CDR2 YFSETQ, per germline. There are 15 residues in the CDR3. CDR3 region: CASSLAGKPNNEQFF. The CDR3 coding sequence is TGCGCCAGCAGCTTGGCCGGGAAACCGAACAATGAGCAGTTCTTC. Variable domain in full (rest from reference TRBV5-1 and TRBJ2-1): KAGVTQTPRYLIKTRGQQVTLSCSPISGHRSVSWYQQTPGQGLQFLFEYFSETQRNKGNFPGRFSGRQFSNSRSEMNVSTLELGDSALYLCASSLAGKPNNEQFFGPGTRLTVL.

The gene calls are TRBV2 and TRBJ2-3; D is perhaps TRBD2 (6 bases). V lost 6 bases, J lost 5 bases, and 15 bases lay in between. Germline V CDR1 and CDR2: SNHLY, FYNNEI. The CDR3 is 14 residues long. CDR3 loop: CASRPTGSLDTQYF. CDR3 in DNA: TGTGCCAGCAGGCCGACCGGGAGTTTAGATACGCAGTATTTT. Full variable domain (remainder filled in from reference TRBV2 and TRBJ2-3): EPEVTQTPSHQVTQMGQEVILRCVPISNHLYFYWYRQILGQKVEFLVSFYNNEISEKSEIFDDQFSVERPDGSNFTLKIRSTKLEDSAMYFCASRPTGSLDTQYFGPGTRLTVL.

CDR3 sequence: CASSPVQGSGETQYF. The CDR3 DNA sequence: TGTGCCAGCTCACCCGTTCAGGGCTCGGGAGAGACCCAGTACTTC. This chain joins TRBV18 and TRBJ2-5; the D gene is possibly TRBD1 (5 bases). The germline V gene encodes CDR1 KGHSH and CDR2 LQKENI. V lost 3 bases, J lost 4 bases, and 15 bases lay in between. The CDR3 spans 15 residues.

The chain is built from TRBV7-8 and TRBJ2-1, with 12 nucleotides matching TRBD2. The CDR3 loop spans 16 amino acids. J was trimmed by 12 bases and V by 6 bases; bases with no gene match: 15. Germline assignment: CDR1 SGHVS and CDR2 FQNEAQ. The CDR3 loop reads CASRRTSGRLVVGQFF. In DNA, the CDR3 is TGTGCCAGCAGGCGTACTAGCGGGAGGCTAGTTGTGGGGCAGTTCTTC.

This chain links TRBV9 with TRBJ1-2, with TRBD1 matching over 7 bases. Germline V gives CDR1 SGDLS, CDR2 YYNGEE. V trimming: 0 bases; J trimming: 7 bases; junction bases outside the gene matches: 3. This CDR3 region has 13 residues. The CDR3 DNA sequence: TGTGCCAGCAGCGTAGGACAGGGAGGTGGCTACACCTTC. Protein product: CASSVGQGGGYTF.

The J gene is TRBJ2-7, the V gene TRBV27; 8 bases align to TRBD2. Germline V gene sequence: CDR1 MNHEY, CDR2 SMNVEV (reference sequence). The CDR3 totals 15 residues. V shed 3 bases, J shed 5 bases, and the junction held 9 bases outside the gene matches. CDR3 sequence: CASSLSSGSNNEQYF. The CDR3 region has the DNA TGTGCCAGCAGTTTGTCGAGCGGGAGTAATAACGAGCAGTACTTC.

The V and J genes are TRBV28 and TRBJ1-5; 8 bases line up with TRBD1. The CDR3 contains 14 residues. Germline-derived CDR1 and CDR2 are MDHEN and SYDVKM. With V trimmed by 2 bases and J by 6 bases, 3 bases remained unmatched. CDR3: CASSLQGAGQPQHF. The DNA for the CDR3 is TGTGCCAGCAGTTTACAGGGGGCTGGTCAGCCCCAGCATTTT. The variable domain in full, with the rest retrieved from reference TRBV28 and TRBJ1-5, is DVKVTQSSRYLVKRTGEKVFLECVQDMDHENMFWYRQDPGLGLRLIYFSYDVKMKEKGDIPEGYSVSREKKERFSLILESASTNQTSMYLCASSLQGAGQPQHFGDGTRLSIL.

The genes are TRBV5-3 and TRBJ2-1; D gene unclear. TRBV5-3 is labeled an ORF, and its function is uncertain. The CDR3 loop spans 18 amino acids. Trimming removed 4 bases from V and 0 bases from J, with 20 bases in between. The CDR3 nucleotides are TGTGCCAGAAGCCCATCCCCCCACTACGAGATCTCCTACAATGAGCAGTTCTTC. Its protein product is CARSPSPHYEISYNEQFF.

V and J are TRBV7-3 and TRBJ2-7; 7 positions match TRBD2. V dropped 2 bases and J dropped 2; count of bases not matched to a gene: 6. The CDR3 spans 15 residues. Germline loops: CDR1 SGHTA, CDR2 FQGTGA. The CDR3 coding sequence is TGTGCCAGCAGCTTATCTAGCGGAGCTGCCTACGAGCAGTACTTC. Translation gives CASSLSSGAAYEQYF.

The chain links TRBV4-1 to TRBJ1-5, with TRBD1 matching over 8 bases. J was trimmed by 9 bases and V by 0 bases; bases with no gene match: 7. CDR1 is MGHRA and CDR2 is YSYEKL in the germline V gene. This CDR3 spans 15 amino acids. In nucleotides, the CDR3 is TGCGCCAGCAGCCAAGAACGGCAGGGGGCCCGGCCCCAGCATTTT. As protein: CASSQERQGARPQHF.

The chain recombines TRBV3-1 (or the pseudogene TRBV3-2) with TRBJ2-2, with D perhaps matching TRBD2 (5 bases). The V end lost 4 bases, the J end lost 3 bases, and 12 bases lay between the germline ends. The CDR3 is 15 amino acids. The germline gives CDR1 LGHDT, CDR2 YNNKEL (reference sequence). In DNA, the CDR3 is TGTGCCAGCAGCCGAGGGAGAGCGGACACCGGGGAGCTGTTTTTT. Its translation: CASSRGRADTGELFF.

The rearrangement links TRBV5-1 to TRBJ2-2, with D perhaps matching TRBD1 (5 bases). Trimming shortened V by 4 bases and J by 6 bases, and 19 bases separated the two germline ends. The CDR3 sequence is 16 residues long. Germline V CDR1 and CDR2: SGHRS, YFSETQ. The CDR3 loop reads CASSRIDSPRSGELFF. The CDR3, as DNA: TGCGCCAGCAGCAGGATCGACAGCCCCCGGTCCGGGGAGCTGTTTTTT.

V is TRBV7-9 and J is TRBJ1-4; D is perhaps TRBD1 (6 bases). V lost 5 bases and J lost 6, with 13 bases in between. This CDR3 has 14 amino acids. CDR1 and CDR2 (germline): SEHNR, FQNEAQ (reference sequence). DNA for the CDR3: TGTGCCAGCAGCCCGGACAGCCGGGATGAAAAACTGTTTTTT. It encodes CASSPDSRDEKLFF. Using reference TRBV7-9 and TRBJ1-4 for the parts outside the CDR3, the full variable domain is DTGVSQNPRHKITKRGQNVTFRCDPISEHNRLYWYRQTLGQGPEFLTYFQNEAQLEKSRLLSDRFSAERPKGSFSTLEIQRTEQGDSAMYLCASSPDSRDEKLFFGSGTQLSVL.

This sequence joins TRBV5-4 and TRBJ2-7, with D perhaps matching TRBD2 (6 bases). Germline V gene lookup returns CDR1 SGHNT and CDR2 YYREEE (reference sequence). V shed 2 bases and J shed 2 bases, with 14 bases lying between them. This CDR3 contains 15 residues. The CDR3 loop reads CASSFGTPQPYEQYF. The CDR3 nucleotides read TGTGCCAGCAGCTTCGGGACTCCCCAACCCTACGAGCAGTACTTC.

The rearrangement links TRBV30 to TRBJ1-4; 7 positions agree with TRBD1. Trimming cost V 2 bases and J 7 bases; bases outside gene matches: 10. Germline values: CDR1 GTSNPN, CDR2 SVGIG (reference sequence). This CDR3 contains 15 residues. The CDR3 DNA sequence: TGTGCCTGGAGTTCCCGGCGAAGGGGGCCTGAAAAACTGTTTTTT. Its translation is CAWSSRRRGPEKLFF.

This clone appeared a single time. The chain employs TRBV9 and TRBJ2-1, with D maybe TRBD1 (6 bases). CDR3 size: 15 residues. V shed 0 bases and J shed 3 bases, with 10 bases lying between them. The germline gives CDR1 SGDLS, CDR2 YYNGEE. The CDR3 DNA reads as TGTGCCAGCAGCGTAGCGGGCAGGGGCTACAATGAGCAGTTCTTC. Residues: CASSVAGRGYNEQFF. Based on the CDR3 plus reference TRBV9 and TRBJ2-1, the full variable domain is DSGVTQTPKHLITATGQRVTLRCSPRSGDLSVYWYQQSLDQGLQFLIQYYNGEERAKGNILERFSAQQFPDLHSELNLSSLELGDSALYFCASSVAGRGYNEQFFGPGTRLTVL.

The genes are TRBV11-3 and TRBJ2-1, with TRBD2 as a possible D gene (5 bases). Germline CDR1 and CDR2: SGHNT and YENEEA. This CDR3 spans 15 amino acids. V dropped 2 bases and J dropped 4 bases, with 12 bases sitting between them. CDR3 nucleotides: TGTGCCAGCAGCTTATCCCCCGGCGGGTACAATGAGCAGTTCTTC. This translates into CASSLSPGGYNEQFF.

This clone was picked up a small number of times. V usage is TRBV18 and J usage is TRBJ2-1, with TRBD1 identical over 7 bases. The CDR3 consists of 18 residues. Trimming cost V 4 bases and J 6 bases; bases outside gene matches: 18. CDR1 KGHSH and CDR2 LQKENI come from the germline V gene. The CDR3 loop reads CASSRAVIVLDRTNEQFF. CDR3 coding DNA: TGTGCCAGCTCACGAGCCGTTATAGTTTTGGACAGGACCAATGAGCAGTTCTTC. Full variable domain (remainder filled in from reference TRBV18 and TRBJ2-1): NAGVMQNPRHLVRRRGQEARLRCSPMKGHSHVYWYRQLPEEGLKFMVYLQKENIIDESGMPKERFSAEFPKEGPSILRIQQVVRGDSAAYFCASSRAVIVLDRTNEQFFGPGTRLTVL.

The V call is TRBV3-1 (or the pseudogene TRBV3-2), the J call TRBJ1-5; possible D gene TRBD1, 5 bases. Germline values: CDR1 LGHDT, CDR2 YNNKEL (reference sequence). The V end lost 3 bases, the J end lost 5 bases, and 11 bases lay between the germline ends. The CDR3 spans 14 residues. The CDR3 region has the DNA TGTGCCAGCAGCCAGGACACCCAATATCAGCCCCAGCATTTT. It is translated as CASSQDTQYQPQHF.

This rearrangement joins TRBV5-1 to TRBJ2-1; maybe TRBD1 (6 bases). The CDR3 runs 14 residues. Germline V CDR1 and CDR2: SGHRS, YFSETQ. V lost 4 bases and J lost 4, with 12 bases in between. The CDR3 protein is CASSVGTFYNEQFF. In DNA form, the CDR3 reads TGCGCCAGCAGCGTGGGGACATTTTACAATGAGCAGTTCTTC.

The genes are TRBV11-3 and TRBJ2-2, with 9 nucleotides matching TRBD1. The germline V gene has CDR1 SGHNT and CDR2 YENEEA. The CDR3 length is 17 residues. V trimming: 4 bases; J trimming: 5 bases; junction bases outside the gene matches: 11. CDR3: CASSSPPGQGLTGELFF. The CDR3 DNA reads TGTGCCAGCAGCTCCCCCCCGGGACAGGGATTAACCGGGGAGCTGTTTTTT.

CDR3 coding DNA: TGTGCCAGCAGTTCAGGACAGGACAACTATGGCTACACCTTC. Amino acids: CASSSGQDNYGYTF. The chain links TRBV28 to TRBJ1-2, with 7 bases that match TRBD1. V gave up 4 bases and J gave up 2 bases; unmatched junction bases: 4. CDR1 is MDHEN and CDR2 is SYDVKM in the germline V gene. This CDR3 is 14 amino acids long.

This chain uses TRBV19 with TRBJ2-3, with no clear D. Germline lookup yields CDR1 LNHDA and CDR2 SQIVND (reference sequence). The CDR3 is made up of 16 amino acids. V was shortened by 3 bases and J by 1 base, with 14 bases between the two germline ends. The DNA for the CDR3 is TGTGCCAGTAGTATGGATCCGGGTCCGGGCACAGATACGCAGTATTTT. Translating gives CASSMDPGPGTDTQYF.

V is TRBV3-1 (or the pseudogene TRBV3-2) and J is TRBJ1-1; the D gene is possibly TRBD1 (6 bases). This CDR3 comprises 15 residues. Germline values: CDR1 LGHDT, CDR2 YNNKEL (reference sequence). Between the trimmed V and J ends, which lost 5 bases and 0 bases, there was a span of 13 bases. This CDR3 is CASSNHRTVNTEAFF. As DNA, the CDR3 is TGTGCCAGCAGCAATCATCGGACAGTGAACACTGAAGCTTTCTTT.

This sequence joins TRBV6-5 and TRBJ2-5; 8 positions match TRBD1. The CDR3 consists of 14 residues. CDR1 and CDR2 (germline): MNHEY, SVGAGI. V lost 6 bases to trimming and J lost 5 bases; unmatched junction nucleotides: 8. The CDR3 DNA is TGTGCCAGCAGGGCCGGACAGGGAGGTGAGACCCAGTACTTC. It is translated as CASRAGQGGETQYF.

The chain has TRBV7-2 and TRBJ2-3, with D possibly matching TRBD2 (6 bases). V shed 3 bases and J shed 3 bases, with 13 bases lying between them. CDR3 length: 15 amino acids. The germline gives CDR1 SGHTA, CDR2 FQGNSA. This CDR3 reads CASSLRVSGTDTQYF. The CDR3 DNA reads TGTGCCAGCAGCTTGCGGGTCAGCGGGACAGATACGCAGTATTTT.